This T cell receptor beta chain appears in the sequencing data of a study of T cell clonality in common variable immunodeficiency. Findings of the study overall: In common variable immunodeficiency, TCR beta chains reportedly carried fewer deletions and N-nucleotide insertions. Compared with healthy controls, CVID subjects showed increased TCRbeta clonality, mostly in about a third.

TCRdb keeps only in-frame clones here, not all; method: immunoSEQ multiplex PCR. Reported are 25,000 to 30,000 clones, none seen only once; the ten largest carry around 3.2%. As concerns this clone: The antigen is undetermined. Read coverage stops 3 residues before the CDR3 terminus; the germline J gene supplies the remainder.

CDR1 and CDR2 (germline): SNHLY, FYNNEI. V was pared by 7 bases and J by 9 bases, with 7 bases of the junction left unmatched. The CDR3 length is 14 residues. The TCR sequence derives from a human donor with common variable immunodeficiency. The chain couples TRBV2 to TRBJ2-1; 12 positions match TRBD2. What was sequenced was peripheral blood mononuclear cells. The CDR3 DNA, read in part, is TGTGCCAGCACGGCTAGCGGGAGGGCCGGTGAG. This codes for CASTASGRAGE. The full-length CDR3 reads as CASTASGRAGEQFF. Drawing the rest from reference TRBV2 and TRBJ2-1, the complete variable domain is EPEVTQTPSHQVTQMGQEVILRCVPISNHLYFYWYRQILGQKVEFLVSFYNNEISEKSEIFDDQFSVERPDGSNFTLKIRSTKLEDSAMYFCASTASGRAGEQFFGPGTRLTVL.